This TCR beta chain was profiled in a study of cytomegalovirus exposure and HLA in healthy donors. Study observations and caveats: Association with HLA alleles at 0.05 false discovery rate was found for 15,000 to 20,000 TCR beta sequences in a later analysis. An analysis done earlier found most TCR beta V segments productive about 90% or about 30% of the time.

60 Vbeta and 13 Jbeta primers were used in PCR. The table came from immunoSEQ multiplex PCR; TCRdb's copy has only in-frame clones and leaves some out. This repertoire shows approximately 150,000 clones, around 85% found once; its top ten account for about 2%. A word on this clone: Its antigen remains unknown.

This TCR was sampled from a human donor in good health. The material sequenced was PBMCs.

The chain's CDR3 is CASSFGQTYEQYF. In DNA form, the CDR3 reads TGTGCCAGTAGTTTCGGACAAACCTACGAGCAGTACTTC. This chain joins TRBV19 and TRBJ2-7; possibly TRBD1 for D (5 bases). Germline CDR1 is LNHDA and CDR2 is SQIVND (reference sequence). V lost 5 bases, J lost 2 bases, and 10 bases lay in between. This CDR3 is built from 13 residues.